This T cell receptor (beta chain) was identified in a study of Graves' ophthalmopathy and Graves' hyperthyroidism. Study background: The collection of peripheral blood took place at initial diagnosis, before any treatment. Broader study findings: In blood appeared most of the expanded thyroid clonotypes whose frequency exceeded 0.001.

The diagnosis combined clinical symptoms, thyroxine, TRAb, thyroid ultrasound and orbital computed tomography scans. Many counts were recorded for this clonotype. The target antigen is unknown. RNA transcripts provided the template for amplifying TCR beta CDR3 regions. A first-round RT-PCR used HTBI primers, followed by a second-round multiplex PCR. TCRdb re-derived calls from the multiplex PCR reads in MiXCR, one entry per CDR3 protein. The sample records fewer than 350,000 distinct CDR3 sequences, roughly 17% being singletons. The V end was cut by 2 bases, the J end by 3 bases, with 7 bases between. Germline V lookup: CDR1 MNHNS, CDR2 SASEGT. This CDR3 is built from 13 residues.

The sequence was collected from an adult man with Graves' ophthalmopathy. The chain uses TRBV6-1 and TRBJ1-1; D is unclear. The sequencing input was peripheral blood. Here the CDR3 reads CASSENRDTEAFF. The CDR3 DNA sequence: TGTGCCAGCAGTGAAAACCGAGACACTGAAGCTTTCTTT.